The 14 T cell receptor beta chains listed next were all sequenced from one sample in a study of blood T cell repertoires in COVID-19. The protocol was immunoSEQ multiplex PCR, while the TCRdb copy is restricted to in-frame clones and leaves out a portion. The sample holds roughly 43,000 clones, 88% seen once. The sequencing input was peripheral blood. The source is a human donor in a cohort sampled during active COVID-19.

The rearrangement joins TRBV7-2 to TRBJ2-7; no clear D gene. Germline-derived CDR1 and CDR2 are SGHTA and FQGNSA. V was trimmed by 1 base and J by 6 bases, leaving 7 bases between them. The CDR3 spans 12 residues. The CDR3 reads CASSLVSAEQYF. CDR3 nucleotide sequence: TGTGCCAGCAGCTTAGTTAGTGCCGAGCAGTACTTC.

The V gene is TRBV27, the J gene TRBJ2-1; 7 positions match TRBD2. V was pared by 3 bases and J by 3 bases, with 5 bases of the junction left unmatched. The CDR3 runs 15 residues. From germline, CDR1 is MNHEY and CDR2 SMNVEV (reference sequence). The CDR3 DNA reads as TGTGCCAGCAGTTTCGGGACTACAAACTACAATGAGCAGTTCTTC. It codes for CASSFGTTNYNEQFF.

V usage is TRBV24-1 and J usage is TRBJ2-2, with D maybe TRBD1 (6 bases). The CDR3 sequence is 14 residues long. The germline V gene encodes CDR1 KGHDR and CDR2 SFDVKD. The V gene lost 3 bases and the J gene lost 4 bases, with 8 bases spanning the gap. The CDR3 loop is CATSDPTGTGELFF. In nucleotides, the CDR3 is TGTGCCACCAGTGATCCGACAGGCACCGGGGAGCTGTTTTTT.

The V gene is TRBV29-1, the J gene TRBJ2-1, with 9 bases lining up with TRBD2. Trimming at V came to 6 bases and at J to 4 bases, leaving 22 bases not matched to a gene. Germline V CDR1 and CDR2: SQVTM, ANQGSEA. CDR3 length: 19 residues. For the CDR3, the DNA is TGCAGCGTCCAAGGGACATCAGAGGCTTTAGCGGGAGTTTACAATGAGCAGTTCTTC. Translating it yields CSVQGTSEALAGVYNEQFF.

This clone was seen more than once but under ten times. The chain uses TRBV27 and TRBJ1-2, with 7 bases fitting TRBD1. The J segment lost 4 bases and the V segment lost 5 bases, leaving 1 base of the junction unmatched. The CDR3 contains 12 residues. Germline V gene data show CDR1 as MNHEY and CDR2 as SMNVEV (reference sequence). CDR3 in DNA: TGTGCCAGCAGTCAGGGGGGCTATGGCTACACCTTC. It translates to CASSQGGYGYTF.

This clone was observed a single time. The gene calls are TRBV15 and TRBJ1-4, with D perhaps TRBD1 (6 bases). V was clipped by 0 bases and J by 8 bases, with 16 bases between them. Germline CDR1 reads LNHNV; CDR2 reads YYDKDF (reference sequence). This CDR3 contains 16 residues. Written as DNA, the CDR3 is TGTGCCACCAGCAGAGATCTGGGCAGGGGAGAAGAAAAACTGTTTTTT. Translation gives CATSRDLGRGEEKLFF. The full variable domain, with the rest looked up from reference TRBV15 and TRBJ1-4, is DAMVIQNPRYQVTQFGKPVTLSCSQTLNHNVMYWYQQKSSQAPKLLFHYYDKDFNNEADTPDNFQSRRPNTSFCFLDIRSPGLGDTAMYLCATSRDLGRGEEKLFFGSGTQLSVL.

For the CDR3, the DNA is TGTGCCAGCACTCCGACAGCTAACACTGAAGCTTTCTTT. Protein: CASTPTANTEAFF. The chain recombines TRBV2 with TRBJ1-1, with D tentatively TRBD1 (5 bases). Germline V gene data show CDR1 as SNHLY and CDR2 as FYNNEI. This CDR3 is 13 amino acids long. V was trimmed by 7 bases and J by 2 bases, leaving 11 bases between them.

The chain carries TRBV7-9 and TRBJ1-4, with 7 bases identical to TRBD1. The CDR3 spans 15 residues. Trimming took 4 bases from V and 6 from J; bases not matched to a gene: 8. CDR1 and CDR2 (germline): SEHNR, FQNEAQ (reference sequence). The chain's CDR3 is CASSSRTGLDEKLFF. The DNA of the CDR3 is TGTGCCAGCAGCTCCCGGACAGGTCTCGATGAAAAACTGTTTTTT.

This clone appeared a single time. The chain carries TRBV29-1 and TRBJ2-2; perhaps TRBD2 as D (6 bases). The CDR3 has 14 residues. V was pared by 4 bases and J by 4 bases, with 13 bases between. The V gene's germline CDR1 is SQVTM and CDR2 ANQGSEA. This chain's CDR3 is CSVGLGRGTGELFF. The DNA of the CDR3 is TGCAGCGTTGGACTAGGGCGAGGCACCGGGGAGCTGTTTTTT.

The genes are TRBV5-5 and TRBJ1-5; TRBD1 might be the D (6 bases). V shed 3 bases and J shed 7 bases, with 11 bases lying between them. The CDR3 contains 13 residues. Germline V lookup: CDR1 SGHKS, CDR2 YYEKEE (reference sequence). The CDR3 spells CASSSGQPQPQHF. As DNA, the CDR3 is TGTGCCAGCAGCTCAGGACAGCCCCAGCCCCAGCATTTT.

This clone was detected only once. CDR3 region: CASSLEPSVAKNIQYF. The CDR3 nucleotides read TGCGCCAGCAGCTTGGAACCCAGCGTGGCCAAAAACATTCAGTACTTC. The chain employs TRBV5-1 and TRBJ2-4, with unresolved D. Trimming shortened V by 0 bases and J by 1 base, and 11 bases separated the two germline ends. Germline assignment: CDR1 SGHRS and CDR2 YFSETQ. The CDR3 spans 16 residues.

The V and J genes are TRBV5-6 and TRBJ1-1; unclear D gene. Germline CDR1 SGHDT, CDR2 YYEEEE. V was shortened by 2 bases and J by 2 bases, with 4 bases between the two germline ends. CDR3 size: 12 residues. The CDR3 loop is CASSFGNTEAFF. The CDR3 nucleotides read TGTGCCAGCAGCTTCGGTAACACTGAAGCTTTCTTT.

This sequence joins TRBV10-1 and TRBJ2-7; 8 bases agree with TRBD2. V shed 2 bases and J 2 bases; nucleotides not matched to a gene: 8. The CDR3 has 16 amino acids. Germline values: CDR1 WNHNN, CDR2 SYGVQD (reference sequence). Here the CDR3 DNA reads TGCGCCAGCAGTGAGACCGGACTAGCATCTACCTACGAGCAGTACTTC. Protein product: CASSETGLASTYEQYF.

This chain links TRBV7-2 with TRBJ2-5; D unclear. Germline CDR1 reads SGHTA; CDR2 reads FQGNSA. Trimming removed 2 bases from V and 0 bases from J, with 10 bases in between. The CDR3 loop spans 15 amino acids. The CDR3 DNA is TGTGCCAGCAGCTTATCCGGAGCGTACCAAGAGACCCAGTACTTC. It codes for CASSLSGAYQETQYF.